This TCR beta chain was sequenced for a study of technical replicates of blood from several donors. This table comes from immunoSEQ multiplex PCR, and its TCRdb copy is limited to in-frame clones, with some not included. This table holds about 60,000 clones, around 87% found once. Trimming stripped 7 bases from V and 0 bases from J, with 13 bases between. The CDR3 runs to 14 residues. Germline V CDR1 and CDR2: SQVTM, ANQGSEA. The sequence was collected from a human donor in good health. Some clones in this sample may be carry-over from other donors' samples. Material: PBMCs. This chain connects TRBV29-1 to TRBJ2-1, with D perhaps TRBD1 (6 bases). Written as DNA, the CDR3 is TGCAGCGCCGAGGGACAAAGCTCCTACAATGAGCAGTTCTTC. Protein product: CSAEGQSSYNEQFF.